Below, 10 T cell receptor beta chains from the same sample are listed, as sequenced in a study of CD8+ T cells in alopecia areata. The sequencing template was cDNA reverse transcribed from extracted RNA. Assay: immunoSEQ multiplex PCR; the TCRdb copy retains only in-frame clones and omits some. Here the sample spans about 110,000 clones, 45% to 70% being singletons. Sequenced: CD8+ T cells sorted from blood. These receptors were obtained from a human donor in good health.

By share, this clone counts as medium-sized (0.01 to 0.1%). The V gene is TRBV9, the J gene TRBJ2-1; D is possibly TRBD2 (6 bases). The V gene's germline CDR1 is SGDLS and CDR2 YYNGEE. The CDR3 covers 15 residues. The V end was cut by 1 base, the J end by 3 bases, with 11 bases between. The CDR3 loop reads CASSVWETSYNEQFF. Here the CDR3 DNA reads TGTGCCAGCAGCGTATGGGAGACTAGCTACAATGAGCAGTTCTTC.

This clone was seen many times. The CDR3 reads CASSQMRGVNTEAFF. CDR3 DNA sequence: TGTGCCAGCAGCCAAATGCGGGGGGTGAACACTGAAGCTTTCTTT. This chain joins TRBV14 and TRBJ1-1; D possibly corresponds to TRBD1 (5 bases). CDR1 is SGHDN and CDR2 is FVKESK in the germline V gene. V dropped 2 bases and J dropped 0 bases, with 10 bases sitting between them. The CDR3 sequence is 15 residues long.

The genes are TRBV7-9 and TRBJ2-4; 8 nucleotides match TRBD2. The CDR3 contains 17 residues. Germline-derived CDR1 and CDR2 are SEHNR and FQNEAQ (reference sequence). The junction had 20 bases not matched to a gene; V was cut back by 5 bases and J by 11 bases. The CDR3 protein is CASSVRTISVSGEVQYF. CDR3 coding DNA: TGTGCCAGCAGCGTCAGGACCATTAGCGTTAGCGGGGAAGTTCAGTACTTC.

This chain joins TRBV5-1 and TRBJ1-5; TRBD1 might be the D (5 bases). V was pared by 5 bases and J by 7 bases, with 13 bases between. CDR1 is SGHRS, CDR2 YFSETQ, per germline. The CDR3 is 13 residues long. CDR3 nucleotides: TGCGCCAGCAGTTTCCAGGGAGGCCAGCCCCAGCATTTT. Amino acid sequence: CASSFQGGQPQHF.

This clone was detected a few times. The chain recombines TRBV5-6 with TRBJ2-7; D gene ambiguous. This CDR3 region has 14 residues. V lost 1 base to trimming and J lost 7 bases, with 15 bases between them. Germline V gene data show CDR1 as SGHDT and CDR2 as YYEEEE. The CDR3 DNA is TGTGCCAGCAGCTTGCGAAGCCGTGCTAGGGAGCAGTACTTC. It translates to CASSLRSRAREQYF.

A few counts support this clone. The V call is TRBV28, the J call TRBJ1-4; 7 positions match TRBD1. There are 14 residues in the CDR3. The ends lost 7 bases at V and 8 bases at J; junction bases unmatched: 10. CDR1 is MDHEN and CDR2 is SYDVKM in the germline V gene. The CDR3 sequence: CASISGPGGEKLFF. In DNA, the CDR3 is TGTGCCAGCATTTCTGGACCAGGGGGGGAAAAACTGTTTTTT.

The V gene is TRBV6-5, the J gene TRBJ1-2; 7 bases fit TRBD1. Germline CDR1 MNHEY, CDR2 SVGAGI. The CDR3 runs to 13 residues. The J segment lost 8 bases and the V segment lost 6 bases, leaving 9 bases of the junction unmatched. The CDR3 loop is CASSSGQAGGYTF. The DNA of the CDR3 is TGTGCCAGCAGCTCCGGACAGGCGGGCGGCTACACCTTC.

The chain uses TRBV4-3 and TRBJ1-1; no clear D gene. Looked up from germline, CDR1 is LGHNA and CDR2 is YSLEER. V lost 1 base and J 4 bases, leaving 13 bases between the germline ends. This CDR3 spans 15 amino acids. The CDR3 coding sequence is TGCGCCAGCAGCCAAGCTACGGGTTGGGGCACTGAAGCTTTCTTT. Residues: CASSQATGWGTEAFF.

V is TRBV28 and J is TRBJ2-1; D may be TRBD1 or TRBD2 (6 bases each). V was trimmed by 5 bases and J by 9 bases, leaving 11 bases between them. Per the germline V gene, CDR1 is MDHEN and CDR2 is SYDVKM. The CDR3 length is 12 residues. CDR3 coding DNA: TGTGCCAGCAGTAAGGGGGGCGGTGAGCAGTTCTTC. Protein product: CASSKGGGEQFF.

This chain uses TRBV13 with TRBJ1-2; D gene ambiguous. The V gene's germline CDR1 is PRHDT and CDR2 FYEKMQ (reference sequence). V was shortened by 5 bases and J by 0 bases, with 7 bases between the two germline ends. This CDR3 is built from 13 residues. CDR3 DNA: TGTGCCAGCAGCCTGCAGGCTAACTATGGCTACACCTTC. Translating gives CASSLQANYGYTF.